This T cell receptor (beta chain) was sequenced for a study of shared clonotypes between healthy human individuals. The ends were cut back, 2 bases at V and 6 bases at J, with 23 bases in the middle. The germline gives CDR1 MNHEY, CDR2 SMNVEV (reference sequence). The CDR3 has 17 amino acids. Study-level points and caveats: Among non-shared clonotypes, generation probabilities were lower than among those shared by all four donors.

Notes on this clone: What it binds is unknown.

The method was immunoSEQ multiplex PCR; TCRdb's version includes in-frame clones alone and lacks a portion of them. The top ten hold about 22% of the sample, which has around 100,000 clones, approximately 70% seen once. The receptor was isolated from a woman aged 30 to 39 in good health. This rearrangement joins TRBV27 to TRBJ2-7; maybe TRBD1 (8 bases). Source material: memory CD8+ T cells sorted from blood. The subset: CD45RO+ cells pooled with CCR7-negative TemRA cells. In DNA, the CDR3 is TGTGCCAGCAGTTTAAGGGGGGGGACAGGAGAATCTAGCGAGCAGTACTTC. This sequence encodes CASSLRGGTGESSEQYF.